This TCR beta chain emerged from a study of shared clonotypes between healthy human individuals. Study information: Contributing individuals were two females and a few males aged 18 to 49. Per donor, CD8 memory used one plate, CD8 naive used two, CD4 memory used three and CD4 naive used three. Broader study findings: The four-donor shared clonotypes exceeded non-shared clonotypes in generation probability, with non-shared ones scoring lower.

On this clone: Its matching antigen is unknown.

Source study methods: Because ImmunoSEQ provided only junction sequences with no quality scores, the filtering differed. The protocol was immunoSEQ multiplex PCR, while the TCRdb copy is restricted to in-frame clones and leaves out a portion. V and J calls and clone size are given by that table; D and trimming were obtained from the DNA. The table lists about 110,000 clones, 65% to 75% of them singletons. This CDR3 is 15 amino acids long. The germline V gene encodes CDR1 MGHRA and CDR2 YSYEKL. Unmatched junction bases numbered 9, after V lost 4 bases and J lost 6 bases. This TCR came from a woman aged 25 to 39 in good health. The sample comprised memory CD8+ T cells sorted from blood. As to subset: CD45RO+ cells pooled with CCR7-negative TemRA cells. The V gene is TRBV4-1, the J gene TRBJ1-1, with 9 bases identical to TRBD1. As DNA, the CDR3 is TGCGCCAGCAGCCTCCTACAGGGGGCGCGAGCTGAAGCTTTCTTT. It is translated as CASSLLQGARAEAFF.